The 17 T cell receptor beta chains presented below share a single source sample, sequenced in a study of blood T cell repertoires in COVID-19. The assay was immunoSEQ multiplex PCR, and TCRdb's table has in-frame clones only and misses some. The data contain approximately 70,000 clones, 91% of them seen just once; the ten biggest clones take up just under 7.5%. The material sequenced was peripheral blood. The receptors stem from a man between 40 and 49 years old with COVID-19, enrolled during active disease.

The CDR3 DNA follows: TGTGCCAGCAGTTTGGACAGGGTTAATTCACCCCTCCACTTT. Translation: CASSLDRVNSPLHF. The chain is built from TRBV6-5 and TRBJ1-6; 8 bases fit TRBD1. J was trimmed by 6 bases and V by 4 bases; bases with no gene match: 2. The CDR3 runs 14 residues. The germline CDR1 and CDR2 sequences are MNHEY and SVGAGI.

The chain couples TRBV23-1 to TRBJ1-5, with 12 bases aligning to TRBD1. TRBV23-1 has ORF status, its function being uncertain. V lost 4 bases, J lost 2 bases, and 12 bases stayed unmatched. The CDR3 sequence is 19 residues long. The CDR3 here is CASSPPGQGARVGNQPQHF. CDR3 DNA: TGCGCCAGCAGTCCTCCGGGACAGGGGGCTAGGGTAGGCAATCAGCCCCAGCATTTT.

V usage is TRBV2 and J usage is TRBJ1-6; the D is unclear. The ends were cut back, 2 bases at V and 9 bases at J, with 11 bases in the middle. The CDR3 consists of 14 residues. CDR1 SNHLY and CDR2 FYNNEI come from the germline V gene. The CDR3 region is CASSELVEGSPLHF. The CDR3 nucleotides read TGTGCCAGCAGTGAACTGGTAGAGGGTTCACCCCTCCACTTT.

This chain links TRBV11-2 with TRBJ2-1, with a weak D call TRBD2 (5 bases). The CDR3 covers 14 residues. V gave up 5 bases and J gave up 6 bases, with 14 bases separating them. Looked up from germline, CDR1 is SGHAT and CDR2 is FQNNGV. The chain's CDR3 is CASSARHRGNEQFF. CDR3 nucleotides: TGTGCCAGCAGCGCCCGACATCGGGGCAATGAGCAGTTCTTC. Full variable domain (remainder filled in from reference TRBV11-2 and TRBJ2-1): EAGVAQSPRYKIIEKRQSVAFWCNPISGHATLYWYQQILGQGPKLLIQFQNNGVVDDSQLPKDRFSAERLKGVDSTLKIQPAKLEDSAVYLCASSARHRGNEQFFGPGTRLTVL.

The CDR3 sequence: CASRSEREGEQYF. CDR3 coding DNA: TGTGCCAGCCGGTCAGAGAGGGAGGGGGAGCAGTACTTC. This chain joins TRBV6-5 and TRBJ2-7, with 7 bases lining up with TRBD2. CDR3 length: 13 amino acids. The germline V gene encodes CDR1 MNHEY and CDR2 SVGAGI. V was pared by 8 bases and J by 7 bases, with 11 bases of the junction left unmatched.

This clone appeared a single time. V usage is TRBV19 and J usage is TRBJ2-5, with TRBD1 identical over 7 bases. In germline, CDR1 is LNHDA, CDR2 SQIVND (reference sequence). CDR3 length equals 16 residues. Losses at the gene ends were 5 bases for V and 5 bases for J; bases not matched to a gene: 14. In nucleotides, the CDR3 is TGTGCCAGTAGTTACCTGGGACAGCCTAAAGAGGAGACCCAGTACTTC. Translated: CASSYLGQPKEETQYF.

The rearrangement joins TRBV5-1 to TRBJ1-4; TRBD1 agrees at 9 bases. Losses at the gene ends were 3 bases for V and 7 bases for J; bases not matched to a gene: 4. This CDR3 spans 14 amino acids. Germline V gives CDR1 SGHRS, CDR2 YFSETQ. This CDR3 reads CASSSTGGVEKLFF. The DNA for the CDR3 is TGCGCCAGCAGCTCGACAGGGGGGGTTGAAAAACTGTTTTTT.

The chain is built from TRBV5-1 and TRBJ2-2, with D tentatively TRBD2 (7 bases). This CDR3 has 14 amino acids. Germline V CDR1 and CDR2: SGHRS, YFSETQ. The V end was cut by 2 bases, the J end by 5 bases, with 10 bases between. CDR3 in amino acids: CASSFGGLTGELFF. CDR3 sequence (DNA): TGCGCCAGCAGCTTCGGGGGGCTTACCGGGGAGCTGTTTTTT.

The chain uses TRBV5-6 and TRBJ2-5, with TRBD2 identical over 14 bases. Trimming took 0 bases from V and 1 from J; bases not matched to a gene: 8. Germline loops: CDR1 SGHDT, CDR2 YYEEEE. The CDR3 is made up of 19 amino acids. The chain's CDR3 is CASSLGGLAGGPFQETQYF. CDR3 coding DNA: TGTGCCAGCAGCTTGGGAGGACTAGCGGGGGGACCATTCCAAGAGACCCAGTACTTC.

The rearrangement joins TRBV9 to TRBJ1-5; D is uncertain. Trimming removed 3 bases at V and 0 bases at J, with 10 bases between. Germline loops: CDR1 SGDLS, CDR2 YYNGEE. The CDR3 loop spans 15 amino acids. CDR3 DNA sequence: TGTGCCAGCAGCGCTAGCGGGAATAGCAATCAGCCCCAGCATTTT. Residues: CASSASGNSNQPQHF.

This clone showed up just once. V and J are TRBV7-2 and TRBJ2-7, with D hard to call. CDR1 SGHTA and CDR2 FQGNSA come from the germline V gene. V dropped 5 bases and J dropped 6 bases, with 11 bases sitting between them. This CDR3 has 12 amino acids. CDR3 region: CASSLTKVEQYF. As DNA, the CDR3 is TGTGCCAGCAGCCTAACTAAGGTCGAGCAGTACTTC.

The genes are TRBV24-1 and TRBJ2-3, with 12 bases that match TRBD2. The CDR3 has 18 amino acids. Trimming removed 2 bases from V and 0 bases from J; junction bases left unmatched: 5. Germline lookup yields CDR1 KGHDR and CDR2 SFDVKD. CDR3 DNA: TGTGCCACCAGTGATTCGACTAGCGGGGGCCTGAGCACAGATACGCAGTATTTT. Amino acids: CATSDSTSGGLSTDTQYF.

This sequence joins TRBV5-1 and TRBJ2-2; 10 bases agree with TRBD1. The CDR3 extends over 15 amino acids. V shed 6 bases, J shed 5 bases, and the junction held 7 bases outside the gene matches. In germline, CDR1 is SGHRS, CDR2 YFSETQ. The CDR3 sequence: CASNWRTGGTGELFF. CDR3 bases: TGCGCCAGCAATTGGAGGACAGGGGGGACCGGGGAGCTGTTTTTT.

The rearrangement joins TRBV11-2 to TRBJ2-7; weak D call: TRBD1 (5 bases). CDR3 length: 13 amino acids. V was pared by 6 bases and J by 6 bases, with 15 bases between. The germline CDR1 and CDR2 sequences are SGHAT and FQNNGV. CDR3 coding DNA: TGTGCCAGCAGGACCAGCCCAGGGTCCGAGCAGTACTTC. Amino acids: CASRTSPGSEQYF.

This clone was found a few times. For the CDR3, the DNA is TGTGCCAGCAGCCCCCGTGCGAGACAGTCGATGAACACTGAAGCTTTCTTT. Encoded protein: CASSPRARQSMNTEAFF. The chain employs TRBV14 and TRBJ1-1; weak D call: TRBD1 (5 bases). Per the germline V gene, CDR1 is SGHDN and CDR2 is FVKESK. V was cut by 4 bases and J by 0 bases, with 18 bases left in between. The CDR3 is made up of 17 amino acids.

V gene TRBV2 combines with J gene TRBJ2-3; D gene unclear. CDR3 length: 15 amino acids. Per germline, CDR1 SNHLY and CDR2 FYNNEI. Trimming shortened V by 2 bases and J by 0 bases, and 9 bases separated the two germline ends. CDR3 nucleotides: TGTGCCAGCAGTGAATTTTTGTCTAGCACAGATACGCAGTATTTT. Encoded protein: CASSEFLSSTDTQYF. Full variable domain (outside the CDR3, taken from reference TRBV2 and TRBJ2-3): EPEVTQTPSHQVTQMGQEVILRCVPISNHLYFYWYRQILGQKVEFLVSFYNNEISEKSEIFDDQFSVERPDGSNFTLKIRSTKLEDSAMYFCASSEFLSSTDTQYFGPGTRLTVL.

With respect to this clone: The junction and the germline gene differ at one end; a read error may be behind it. The chain is built from TRBV7-2 and TRBJ1-1, with D possibly TRBD1 on 6 matching bases. This CDR3 spans 12 amino acids. Germline V gene sequence: CDR1 SGHTA, CDR2 FQGNSA. This CDR3 is CASSPSSGVGLF. The DNA of the CDR3 is TGTGCCAGCAGCCCCTCGTCAGGGGTGGGACTATTT.